The 23 T cell receptor beta chains below were found in one sample sequenced in a study of tumor-infiltrating lymphocytes in glioblastoma multiforme. Multiple V-beta primers and a C-beta primer amplified TCRB from RNA. One entry per CDR3 protein, called by TCRdb with MiXCR from the multiplex PCR reads. The sample lists about 15,000 distinct CDR3 sequences; over 60% were seen once. Sequencing was done on a sample of brain tumor tissue. All receptors come from a male donor with glioblastoma.

This clonotype showed up many times. The chain couples TRBV12-3 or TRBV12-4 to TRBJ1-2; weak D call: TRBD1 (5 bases). CDR3 size: 19 residues. Trimming left V 6 bases short and J 8 bases short, with 34 bases between. In nucleotides, the CDR3 is TGTGCCAGCAGGCCTAAATTCAGGCTTGGGACCCCAGTTCAGAGAGGCTACACCTTC. This encodes CASRPKFRLGTPVQRGYTF.

The V gene is TRBV20-1, the J gene TRBJ2-3; perhaps TRBD2 as D (6 bases). V gave up 4 bases and J gave up 5 bases, with 16 bases separating them. Germline CDR1 is DFQATT and CDR2 is SNEGSKA (reference sequence). This CDR3 is built from 14 residues. In nucleotides, the CDR3 is TGCAGTGCTATACCCTCCGGGAGTGGAGATACGCAGTATTTT. Protein sequence: CSAIPSGSGDTQYF.

Only one count was recorded for this clonotype. The conserved closing phenylalanine or tryptophan is absent in this CDR3, likely reflecting a read error. The rearrangement links TRBV7-9 to TRBJ2-7, with 12 nucleotides matching TRBD2. CDR1 and CDR2 from the germline V gene are SEHNR and FQNEAQ (reference sequence). The CDR3 runs 15 residues. In DNA form, the CDR3 reads TGTACCAGCAGCCCGACTAGCGGGAGAGGGCGCGAGCAGTACTTA. Its protein is CTSSPTSGRGREQYL.

In its sample, this clonotype was seen once. A much larger clone sits a single nucleotide away, making a read error possible. The chain employs TRBV20-1 and TRBJ2-4, with 10 bases that match TRBD1. CDR3 length: 19 amino acids. Germline V gives CDR1 DFQATT, CDR2 SNEGSKA (reference sequence). The CDR3 spells CSARDQDRGTRKAENIQYF. CDR3 bases: TGCAGTGCTAGAGACCAGGACAGGGGGACTCGGAAAGCCGAAAACATTCAGTACTTC.

The V and J genes are TRBV11-2 and TRBJ1-6; D is perhaps TRBD1 (6 bases). The V and J ends lost 0 bases and 8 bases respectively, with 20 bases between them. The CDR3 is 18 amino acids. The germline V gene encodes CDR1 SGHAT and CDR2 FQNNGV. For the CDR3, the DNA is TGTGCCAGCAGCTTAGACCCCCCCGGGGGCGGATTTGATTCACCCCTCCACTTT. Encoded protein: CASSLDPPGGGFDSPLHF.

J is TRBJ1-5 and V is TRBV6-6; D is possibly TRBD1 (5 bases). CDR3 size: 15 residues. V shed 0 bases and J shed 4 bases, with 10 bases lying between them. CDR1 and CDR2 (germline): MNHNY, SVGAGI (reference sequence). The CDR3 reads CASSYSAGLNQPQHF. CDR3 nucleotides: TGTGCCAGCAGTTACTCGGCGGGACTGAATCAGCCCCAGCATTTT.

The chain links TRBV20-1 to TRBJ2-1; D remains ambiguous. The J call could be wrong; TRBJ2-5 is a better fit for the DNA end. The germline gives CDR1 DFQATT, CDR2 SNEGSKA (reference sequence). The CDR3 extends over 15 amino acids. The CDR3 sequence is CSAQLGFHVSETQYF. As DNA, the CDR3 is TGCAGTGCTCAGCTGGGGTTCCATGTCTCAGAGACCCAGTACTTC.

Notes on this clonotype: The germline gene is not matched at one end of the junction; a read error may be the cause. The chain recombines TRBV6-6 with TRBJ2-1, with 7 bases lining up with TRBD1. Germline V lookup: CDR1 MNHNY, CDR2 SVGAGI (reference sequence). The CDR3 spans 13 residues. The CDR3 protein is CASSTQGPGKQFF. CDR3 bases: TGTGCAAGCAGCACACAGGGGCCGGGTAAGCAGTTCTTC.

For this clonotype: At one boundary the junction diverges from the germline segment, which might be a read error. The CDR3 here is CSALKDMNTEDFF. The CDR3 DNA is TGCAGCGCTCTGAAAGATATGAACACTGAAGATTTCTTT. The rearrangement uses TRBV29-1 and TRBJ1-1; D gene uncertain. Germline V gene data show CDR1 as SQVTM and CDR2 as ANQGSEA. This CDR3 has 13 amino acids.

This rearrangement joins TRBV29-1 to TRBJ2-3; D gene unclear. The J call may not be correct, given that the DNA end is closer to TRBJ1-5. Looked up from germline, CDR1 is SQVTM and CDR2 is ANQGSEA. The CDR3 has 13 residues. Here the CDR3 DNA reads TGCAGCTCCGATGGAAGCGGGAAAGATACGCAGCATTTT. Its translation: CSSDGSGKDTQHF.

This clonotype was detected only a few times. The V gene is TRBV11-2, the J gene TRBJ2-3; D is unresolved. Germline-derived CDR1 and CDR2 are SGHAT and FQNNGV. The CDR3 contains 14 residues. Trimming removed 1 base at V and 3 bases at J, with 8 bases between. CDR3 loop: CASSLVGSTDTQYF. CDR3 in DNA: TGTGCCAGCAGCTTAGTAGGTAGTACAGATACGCAGTATTTT.

The genes are TRBV20-1 and TRBJ2-7; a possible D gene is TRBD2 (5 bases). The CDR3 length is 13 residues. V lost 2 bases, J lost 0 bases, and 8 bases lay in between. Germline CDR1 and CDR2: DFQATT and SNEGSKA (reference sequence). The CDR3 DNA is TGCAGTGCTAGAAGGACTGACTCCTACGAGCAGTACTTC. Protein: CSARRTDSYEQYF.

By sample share, this clonotype is medium-sized. The chain joins TRBV10-3 to TRBJ2-5; 11 bases line up with TRBD1. The CDR3 spans 15 residues. Germline values: CDR1 ENHRY, CDR2 SYGVKD. After removal of 8 bases from V and 2 bases from J, the junction contained 7 bases not matched to a gene. CDR3 sequence reads: CAIRGDRGFQETQYF. The CDR3 DNA reads as TGTGCCATCCGCGGGGACAGGGGGTTTCAAGAGACCCAGTACTTC.

Remarks on this clonotype: A much larger clone lies a single base off, so this may be a read error. J is TRBJ2-7 and V is TRBV10-3; D is unclear. The J call is doubtful: the DNA matches TRBJ2-4 better. CDR3 length: 14 residues. Germline V gene data show CDR1 as ENHRY and CDR2 as SYGVKD. CDR3 DNA sequence: TGTGCCATCAGTGGGAACCTAGCCAAAAACATTCAGTACTTC. Its protein is CAISGNLAKNIQYF.

Turning to this clonotype: At one end, the junction sequence differs from germline, possibly due to a read error. The chain has TRBV11-2 and TRBJ1-5, with a tentative D call TRBD1 (5 bases). The CDR3 is 15 amino acids. Germline V gene sequence: CDR1 SGHAT, CDR2 FQNNGV. Here the CDR3 reads CASSYGTGGNQPQTF. The CDR3 nucleotides are TGTGCCAGCAGCTACGGGACGGGTGGCAATCAGCCCCAGACTTTT. The whole variable domain, filled in from reference TRBV11-2 and TRBJ1-5, reads EAGVAQSPRYKIIEKRQSVAFWCNPISGHATLYWYQQILGQGPKLLIQFQNNGVVDDSQLPKDRFSAERLKGVDSTLKIQPAKLEDSAVYLCASSYGTGGNQPQTFGDGTRLSIL.

In the case of this clonotype: An end of the junction differs from the germline gene, which may be a read error. The CDR3 DNA is TGCAGTGCTAGAGATGGGAGGGGATTTGGGTCTGAAGCTTCCTTT. Translating gives CSARDGRGFGSEASF. The chain has TRBV20-1 and TRBJ1-1; D might be TRBD1 (5 bases). The CDR3 is 15 residues long. Germline CDR1 DFQATT, CDR2 SNEGSKA (reference sequence).

Only a few counts were recorded for this clonotype. Because the CDR3 is missing its conserved closing phenylalanine or tryptophan, this is likely a read error. V usage is TRBV12-5 and J usage is TRBJ2-1; D call uncertain. The germline V gene encodes CDR1 LGHNT and CDR2 FRNRAP. The CDR3 runs 15 residues. Trimming took off 2 bases at V and 4 bases at J, with 12 bases between the two ends. CDR3 loop: CASGLSPYRYNEQFS. Here the CDR3 DNA reads TGTGCTAGTGGTTTGAGCCCTTACCGTTACAATGAGCAGTTCTCC.

By share, this clonotype ranks as medium-sized. The chain combines TRBV14 with TRBJ1-2, with D maybe TRBD1 (5 bases). Trimming pared 1 base from V and 8 bases from J, leaving 17 bases between. This CDR3 has 15 residues. Per the germline V gene, CDR1 is SGHDN and CDR2 is FVKESK. CDR3 in amino acids: CASSQVPGKPGGYTF. CDR3 DNA sequence: TGTGCCAGCAGCCAAGTGCCAGGGAAGCCGGGAGGCTACACCTTC.

Comments on this clonotype: As the CDR3 is not closed by the conserved phenylalanine or tryptophan, this likely results from a read error. The CDR3 loop reads CASSSTGTSGREQYS. CDR3 DNA sequence: TGTGCCAGCAGCTCAACCGGGACTAGCGGGCGCGAGCAGTACTCC. The chain combines TRBV11-3 with TRBJ2-7; TRBD2 aligns across 12 bases. This CDR3 is built from 15 residues. Germline assignment: CDR1 SGHNT and CDR2 YENEEA. Trimming took 4 bases from V and 6 from J; bases not matched to a gene: 7.

Note on this clonotype: Mismatch with germline at one junction end may stem from a read error. The genes are TRBV20-1 and TRBJ1-5; 9 bases map to TRBD1. The CDR3 totals 15 residues. Looked up from germline, CDR1 is DFQATT and CDR2 is SNEGSKA (reference sequence). CDR3 amino acids: CSTRDQDRGFRPQHF. The DNA of the CDR3 is TGCAGTACTAGAGATCAGGACAGGGGTTTTCGGCCCCAGCATTTT.

The rearrangement links TRBV12-3 or TRBV12-4 to TRBJ2-2; D is ambiguous. V gave up 4 bases and J gave up 10 bases, with 10 bases separating them. This CDR3 has 12 residues. CDR3 nucleotide sequence: TGTGCCAGCAGTTCCTCTACTGAGGAGCTGTTTTTT. Translating gives CASSSSTEELFF.

This clonotype was recorded only once. A read error may produce the germline difference seen at one junction end. The chain carries TRBV11-3 and TRBJ2-1; D is perhaps TRBD1 or TRBD2 (5 bases each). Germline V gene data show CDR1 as SGHNT and CDR2 as YENEEA. CDR3 length equals 13 residues. DNA for the CDR3: TGTGGCAGCAGCTCGAGGGGTGAGGGTAAGCAGTTCTTC. It translates to CGSSSRGEGKQFF.

In its sample, this clonotype was seen a few times. This chain connects TRBV11-2 to TRBJ2-7, with 7 bases identical to TRBD1. J lost 5 bases, V lost 5 bases, and 6 bases had no gene match. Germline V gene lookup returns CDR1 SGHAT and CDR2 FQNNGV. The CDR3 spans 13 residues. CDR3 region: CASSRDRANEQYF. The CDR3 nucleotides read TGTGCCAGCAGCCGAGACAGGGCAAACGAGCAGTACTTC.